These 20 T cell receptor beta chains share one sample of origin, sequenced in a study of blood T cell repertoires in COVID-19. Repertoires were generated with immunoSEQ multiplex PCR, while TCRdb's copy carries only in-frame clones and drops some. The sample has around 110,000 clones, around 83% seen once; the top ten hold approximately 3.6%. The sample was PBMCs or T cells enriched from blood (not recorded which). These receptors originate from a woman aged 30 to 39 who had recovered from COVID-19.

This chain connects TRBV7-3 to TRBJ2-7; D is perhaps TRBD2 (5 bases). Deletions cut 3 bases from V and 0 bases from J, with 9 bases between. Germline CDR1 SGHTA, CDR2 FQGTGA. CDR3 length: 14 amino acids. CDR3 region: CASSFGGLSYEQYF. The CDR3 DNA reads TGTGCCAGCAGCTTTGGCGGACTCTCCTACGAGCAGTACTTC.

The chain recombines TRBV14 with TRBJ1-4, with D perhaps matching TRBD1 (6 bases). The CDR3 runs to 15 residues. Germline lookup yields CDR1 SGHDN and CDR2 FVKESK. V was clipped by 1 base and J by 6 bases, with 12 bases between them. CDR3 nucleotides: TGTGCCAGCAGCCAAGGCGGACAGTGGGATGAAAAACTGTTTTTT. Protein sequence: CASSQGGQWDEKLFF.

The rearrangement uses TRBV6-5 and TRBJ2-3, with 11 nucleotides matching TRBD2. This CDR3 is built from 15 residues. Trimming removed 6 bases from V and 6 bases from J; junction bases left unmatched: 8. CDR1 is MNHEY, CDR2 SVGAGI, per germline. The CDR3 here is CASRPTSGSPDTQYF. Here the CDR3 DNA reads TGTGCCAGCAGACCCACTAGCGGGAGTCCGGATACGCAGTATTTT.

The rearrangement uses TRBV28 and TRBJ2-7; 8 bases map to TRBD2. Trimming removed 3 bases from V and 3 bases from J; junction bases left unmatched: 4. There are 14 residues in the CDR3. CDR1 is MDHEN and CDR2 is SYDVKM in the germline V gene. The CDR3 reads CASSLVAGNYEQYF. CDR3 in DNA: TGTGCCAGCAGTTTGGTAGCGGGGAACTACGAGCAGTACTTC.

The table lists this clone with a count of one. The gene calls are TRBV7-8 and TRBJ1-5, with a weak D call TRBD1 (5 bases). CDR3 length: 16 amino acids. The V end was cut by 5 bases, the J end by 2 bases, with 16 bases between. The germline V gene encodes CDR1 SGHVS and CDR2 FQNEAQ. CDR3 DNA: TGTGCCAGCAGCAGTACGGGACTTCGCGGCAATCAGCCCCAGCATTTT. Protein product: CASSSTGLRGNQPQHF.

This chain connects TRBV5-4 to TRBJ1-2, with 11 bases matching TRBD1. Germline CDR1 is SGHNT and CDR2 is YYREEE (reference sequence). Trimming removed 0 bases from V and 6 bases from J; junction bases left unmatched: 7. This CDR3 has 16 amino acids. The CDR3: CASSLGAGQGVDGYTF. CDR3 bases: TGTGCCAGCAGCTTGGGTGCGGGACAGGGGGTGGATGGCTACACCTTC.

This clone was recorded once. This chain connects TRBV3-1 (or the pseudogene TRBV3-2) to TRBJ2-7; perhaps TRBD1 as D (6 bases). CDR3 length equals 14 residues. Germline V lookup: CDR1 LGHDT, CDR2 YNNKEL (reference sequence). The V gene lost 0 bases and the J gene lost 3 bases, with 9 bases spanning the gap. CDR3 nucleotide sequence: TGTGCCAGCAGCCAAGAAATGGACAGCTACGAGCAGTACTTC. Amino acid sequence: CASSQEMDSYEQYF.

The V call is TRBV24-1, the J call TRBJ2-6; 8 positions agree with TRBD1. CDR1 KGHDR and CDR2 SFDVKD come from the germline V gene. With 3 bases clipped from V and 0 bases from J, the junction kept 9 bases outside the gene matches. CDR3 length: 19 amino acids. The CDR3 DNA follows: TGTGCCACCAGTGATCCCCGGGACAGGAGTCCCTCTGGGGCCAACGTCCTGACTTTC. Its translation is CATSDPRDRSPSGANVLTF.

The rearrangement links TRBV19 to TRBJ2-7, with 8 bases lining up with TRBD1. Germline values: CDR1 LNHDA, CDR2 SQIVND (reference sequence). The CDR3 runs to 15 residues. Trimming cost V 10 bases and J 6 bases; bases outside gene matches: 17. The CDR3 is CATGLGRTGMSEQYF. The CDR3, as DNA: TGTGCCACCGGCTTAGGGAGGACAGGGATGAGCGAGCAGTACTTC.

The rearrangement joins TRBV4-3 to TRBJ1-5; D possibly corresponds to TRBD1 (5 bases). CDR3 length: 19 amino acids. Deletions cut 1 base from V and 0 bases from J, with 19 bases between. CDR1 is LGHNA and CDR2 is YSLEER in the germline V gene. The CDR3 here is CASSQGAWGLGLSNQPQHF. The CDR3 region has the DNA TGCGCCAGCAGCCAAGGGGCGTGGGGTCTGGGGCTTAGCAATCAGCCCCAGCATTTT.

The chain links TRBV5-6 to TRBJ1-2; 11 nucleotides agree with TRBD1. After removal of 4 bases from V and 2 bases from J, the junction contained 7 bases not matched to a gene. The CDR3 runs to 16 residues. The germline gives CDR1 SGHDT, CDR2 YYEEEE. As DNA, the CDR3 is TGTGCCAGCAGCCGGACAGGGGGCACTACGAACTATGGCTACACCTTC. Protein sequence: CASSRTGGTTNYGYTF.

The genes are TRBV2 and TRBJ2-7; 9 bases align to TRBD1. CDR1 is SNHLY and CDR2 is FYNNEI in the germline V gene. The CDR3 covers 14 residues. V lost 5 bases to trimming and J lost 3 bases; unmatched junction nucleotides: 5. DNA of the CDR3: TGTGCCAGCAGTTCCCAGACAGGGGGCTACGAGCAGTACTTC. Protein: CASSSQTGGYEQYF.

V is TRBV20-1 and J is TRBJ2-1; tentatively, D is TRBD1 (7 bases). Trimming took off 3 bases at V and 15 bases at J, with 24 bases between the two ends. The CDR3 extends over 14 amino acids. The V gene's germline CDR1 is DFQATT and CDR2 SNEGSKA (reference sequence). The CDR3 DNA reads TGCAGTGCTAGTCCCCAGGGGGGCTTGTTAAAATGGTTCTTC. Its translation is CSASPQGGLLKWFF.

The CDR3 spells CASSVDRGDQPQHF. In nucleotides, the CDR3 is TGTGCCAGCAGCGTAGACAGGGGTGATCAGCCCCAGCATTTT. The gene calls are TRBV9 and TRBJ1-5; 7 positions agree with TRBD1. CDR3 size: 14 residues. Looked up from germline, CDR1 is SGDLS and CDR2 is YYNGEE. The trim removed 0 bases at V and 5 bases at J, leaving 2 bases unmatched.

The chain joins TRBV7-9 to TRBJ1-6, with D maybe TRBD1 (5 bases). Trimming cost V 1 base and J 10 bases, with 14 bases left between them. The CDR3 has 15 amino acids. CDR1 and CDR2 (germline): SEHNR, FQNEAQ (reference sequence). This chain's CDR3 is CASSLDDRRGSPLHF. The CDR3 DNA is TGTGCCAGCAGCTTAGATGACAGACGGGGGTCACCCCTCCACTTT.

This sequence joins TRBV19 and TRBJ2-5; D may be TRBD1 (6 bases). Germline CDR1 is LNHDA and CDR2 is SQIVND (reference sequence). Trimming removed 4 bases at V and 5 bases at J, with 14 bases between. There are 14 residues in the CDR3. The CDR3 sequence: CASSTQGFGETQYF. CDR3 in DNA: TGTGCCAGTAGTACCCAGGGGTTCGGGGAGACCCAGTACTTC.

This chain joins TRBV2 and TRBJ2-7; 11 bases align to TRBD2. With 4 bases clipped from V and 3 bases from J, the junction kept 2 bases outside the gene matches. CDR1 is SNHLY, CDR2 FYNNEI, per germline. The CDR3 is made up of 14 amino acids. CDR3 sequence: CASSGTSGFYEQYF. CDR3 DNA sequence: TGTGCCAGCAGTGGGACTAGCGGGTTCTACGAGCAGTACTTC. The variable domain in full, completed from reference TRBV2 and TRBJ2-7, reads EPEVTQTPSHQVTQMGQEVILRCVPISNHLYFYWYRQILGQKVEFLVSFYNNEISEKSEIFDDQFSVERPDGSNFTLKIRSTKLEDSAMYFCASSGTSGFYEQYFGPGTRLTVT.

The chain recombines TRBV25-1 with TRBJ1-6; D gene uncertain. Trimming pared 4 bases from V and 8 bases from J, leaving 6 bases between. CDR3 length: 12 residues. CDR1 is MGHDK, CDR2 SYGVNS, per germline. The DNA of the CDR3 is TGTGCCAGCAGTGTCCACTATTCACCCCTCCACTTT. This sequence encodes CASSVHYSPLHF.

The chain uses TRBV7-3 and TRBJ2-4; D not certain. CDR1 is SGHTA and CDR2 is FQGTGA in the germline V gene. The CDR3 length is 13 residues. Between the trimmed V and J ends, which lost 4 bases and 7 bases, there was a span of 11 bases. The CDR3 sequence is CASSSGANNIQYF. For the CDR3, the DNA is TGTGCCAGCAGCTCAGGCGCAAATAACATTCAGTACTTC.

This chain links TRBV3-1 (or the pseudogene TRBV3-2) with TRBJ2-7; TRBD2 is a possible D gene (7 bases). Trimming cost V 2 bases and J 5 bases, with 22 bases left between them. This CDR3 comprises 17 residues. Per the germline V gene, CDR1 is LGHDT and CDR2 is YNNKEL (reference sequence). The DNA for the CDR3 is TGTGCCAGCAGCCAACGAGTGTATAGTGCGGGGGCCAACGAGCAGTACTTC. Its translation is CASSQRVYSAGANEQYF.